The 2 T cell receptor beta chains presented below share a single source sample, sequenced in a study of blood T cell repertoires in COVID-19. The table came from immunoSEQ multiplex PCR; TCRdb's copy has only in-frame clones and leaves some out. The repertoire holds more than 400,000 clones, 70% to 90% seen once, with about 3.2% in the top ten. The specimen sequenced was peripheral blood. The source is a human donor in a cohort sampled during active COVID-19.

The CDR3 coding sequence is TGTGCCAGCAGCCCTGGACAGGGACCCCTCGGTGGTGAAAAACTGTTTTTT. Protein sequence: CASSPGQGPLGGEKLFF. V is TRBV7-2 and J is TRBJ1-4, with 8 bases identical to TRBD1. Germline values: CDR1 SGHTA, CDR2 FQGNSA. The CDR3 runs to 17 residues. V lost 5 bases to trimming and J lost 7 bases; unmatched junction nucleotides: 15.

The J gene is TRBJ2-7, the V gene TRBV28; D possibly corresponds to TRBD1 (6 bases). The CDR3 has 15 amino acids. Trimming took off 5 bases at V and 0 bases at J, with 14 bases between the two ends. Germline V gene lookup returns CDR1 MDHEN and CDR2 SYDVKM. The CDR3 here is CASSADSLSSYEQYF. Written as DNA, the CDR3 is TGTGCCAGCAGTGCGGACAGTCTGAGCTCCTACGAGCAGTACTTC. Supplemented by reference TRBV28 and TRBJ2-7, the full variable domain reads DVKVTQSSRYLVKRTGEKVFLECVQDMDHENMFWYRQDPGLGLRLIYFSYDVKMKEKGDIPEGYSVSREKKERFSLILESASTNQTSMYLCASSADSLSSYEQYFGPGTRLTVT.